A selection of T cell receptor beta chains follows, all from one sample in a study of cytomegalovirus exposure and HLA in healthy donors. The table came from immunoSEQ multiplex PCR; TCRdb's copy has only in-frame clones and leaves some out. The sample holds 250,000 to 400,000 clones, 70% to 90% seen once. Sequenced sample: PBMCs. The receptor source for this set is a man aged 25 to 40 in good health and CMV-seronegative. CDR3s include the opening cysteine and the closing phenylalanine or tryptophan. Each record gives: J gene, V gene, CDR3 protein.

TRBJ2-3 TRBV27 CASSRIAGGHTDTQYF
TRBJ1-4 TRBV19 CASSTRTNEKLFF
TRBJ2-7 TRBV6-5 CASRDRGQYEQYF
TRBJ2-7 TRBV6-5 CASKTGSGRTYEQYF
TRBJ1-6 TRBV5-1 CASSLGGGGSPLHF
TRBJ1-5 TRBV7-9 CASSLASRDREQKPQHF
TRBJ2-7 TRBV19 CASSIVPGQGMYEQYF
TRBJ2-4 TRBV7-8 CASSPPSSGKNIQYF
TRBJ2-5 TRBV5-4 CASSPGQVQETQYF
TRBJ1-6 TRBV19 CASSTGGQPYNSPLHF
TRBJ2-5 TRBV7-2 CASSLAVVGGQETQYF
TRBJ1-6 TRBV4-1 CASSLVVGGGTNSPLHF
TRBJ1-2 TRBV13 CASSLGRDYGYTF
TRBJ2-7 TRBV6-5 CASRRQGMNEQYF
TRBJ2-1 TRBV18 CASSPDRVSYNEQFF
TRBJ2-7 TRBV4-1 CASSQDGDSYEQYF
TRBJ1-3 TRBV7-2 CASKAERVGNTIYF
TRBJ2-1 TRBV4-1 CASSLRGGPPNEQFF
TRBJ2-2 TRBV14 CASSQRTGSNTGELFF
TRBJ1-1 TRBV10-3 CAISGTDTEAFF